Here is one T cell receptor (beta chain) with its context. Across about two dozen US areas, participants ranged in age from 18 to 89 years. Between the trimmed V and J ends, which lost 5 bases and 0 bases, there was a span of 11 bases. Looked up from germline, CDR1 is LNHNV and CDR2 is YYDKDF (reference sequence). This CDR3 is 15 amino acids long. The sample originates from a study of blood T cell repertoires in COVID-19. The data were produced by immunoSEQ multiplex PCR, yet TCRdb's version contains in-frame clones alone and is incomplete. The sample has around 470,000 clones; about 90% are singletons.

This chain connects TRBV15 to TRBJ2-1; possibly TRBD2 for D (6 bases). The receptor was isolated from a man aged 18-30 years who had recovered from COVID-19. Sequencing was performed on PBMCs or T cells enriched from blood (not recorded which). For the CDR3, the DNA is TGTGCCACCAGCGACGGGGGAAGCTCCTACAATGAGCAGTTCTTC. Translating gives CATSDGGSSYNEQFF.